The rows below give T cell receptor beta chains drawn from one sample of a study of T cell changes during pregnancy in multiple sclerosis. Method: immunoSEQ multiplex PCR; TCRdb's copy keeps in-frame clones and lacks some. Of roughly 100,000 clones listed, just under 95% are singletons. Sequenced material: peripheral blood, taken after pregnancy. These receptors were taken from a female donor with multiple sclerosis, enrolled in a pregnancy study. The CDR3 runs from the conserved cysteine through the conserved F or W. Each record gives: D gene, J gene, clone size, V gene, CDR3 DNA, CDR3 protein. A D gene is named only where the DNA matches it firmly. Only some rows state a clone size, as once, few, many or a class for expanded clones.

D: .
J: TRBJ1-1
size: .
V: TRBV5-4
DNA: TGTGCCAGCAGCAAGCCCCAGGGGAACACTGAAGCTTTCTTT
CDR3: CASSKPQGNTEAFF

D: .
J: TRBJ1-2
size: few
V: TRBV5-4
DNA: TGTGCCAGCACCCCGGGCGGGGTTTCTGGCTACACCTTC
CDR3: CASTPGGVSGYTF

D: TRBD2
J: TRBJ2-3
size: .
V: TRBV2
DNA: TGTGCCAGCAGTCTAGCGGGAACAGATACGCAGTATTTT
CDR3: CASSLAGTDTQYF

D: TRBD1
J: TRBJ1-6
size: few
V: TRBV18
DNA: TGTGCCAGCTCACCGGGACAGGGATCACAAAATTCACCCCTCCACTTT
CDR3: CASSPGQGSQNSPLHF

D: TRBD1
J: TRBJ1-1
size: .
V: TRBV7-8
DNA: TGTGCCAGCAGCTTCGACAGGGTATACACTGAAGCTTTCTTT
CDR3: CASSFDRVYTEAFF

D: TRBD2
J: TRBJ2-1
size: .
V: TRBV28
DNA: TGTGCCAGCAGAAATTCGGGAGGACTGCAGTTCTTC
CDR3: CASRNSGGLQFF

D: .
J: TRBJ2-2
size: .
V: TRBV28
DNA: TGTGCCAGCAGTCCCCCCGCGGGGCTCACCGGGGAGCTGTTTTTT
CDR3: CASSPPAGLTGELFF

D: TRBD1
J: TRBJ1-2
size: .
V: TRBV5-4
DNA: TGTGCCAGCAGCAAAGGGACAGGGGCGTACGGCTATGGCTACACCTTC
CDR3: CASSKGTGAYGYGYTF

D: TRBD1
J: TRBJ1-1
size: .
V: TRBV5-1
DNA: TGCGCCAGCAGCTCGCGTGGACAGGCACTGGGGAACACTGAAGCTTTCTTT
CDR3: CASSSRGQALGNTEAFF

D: .
J: TRBJ2-7
size: .
V: TRBV6-5
DNA: TGTGCCAGCACGGGAGTCGAGCAGTACTTC
CDR3: CASTGVEQYF

D: TRBD1
J: TRBJ2-7
size: .
V: TRBV6-1
DNA: TGTGCCAGCAGTCAGGGGGACAGTTTCTACGAGCAGTACTTC
CDR3: CASSQGDSFYEQYF

D: TRBD1
J: TRBJ2-1
size: .
V: TRBV2
DNA: TGTGCCAGCAGTAGGGACAGAGAGTCCTACAATGAGCAGTTCTTC
CDR3: CASSRDRESYNEQFF

D: .
J: TRBJ2-2
size: .
V: TRBV5-1
DNA: TGCGCCAGCAGCTTGACAGGGAACACCGGGGAGCTGTTTTTT
CDR3: CASSLTGNTGELFF

D: TRBD1
J: TRBJ2-2
size: .
V: TRBV2
DNA: TGTGCCAGCAGCGGACAGGGGGCGCCCGGGGAGCTGTTTTTT
CDR3: CASSGQGAPGELFF

D: TRBD2
J: TRBJ2-5
size: .
V: TRBV6-1
DNA: TGTGCCAGCAGCTATGGGAGGGCGGAGGAGACCCAGTACTTC
CDR3: CASSYGRAEETQYF